This is a list of T cell receptor beta chains from one sample in a study of T cells in Graves' hyperthyroidism and ophthalmopathy. TCRdb called the multiplex PCR reads again in MiXCR, with one record for every CDR3 protein. The sample lists hundreds of thousands of distinct CDR3 sequences; 20% were seen once. What was sequenced was blood. These receptors were taken from a man aged 35 to 55 with Graves' ophthalmopathy. Both conserved end residues are part of each CDR3. Fields, in order: D gene, clone size, J gene, V gene, CDR3 protein, CDR3 DNA. The D gene is left open where the match is weak. Expanded clones are given a class, and other clones once, few, many or no size at all.

TRBD1,NA,TRBJ2-2,TRBV24-1,CATSPGTGEVNTGELFF,TGTGCCACCAGTCCGGGGACAGGGGAGGTAAACACCGGGGAGCTGTTTTTT
NA,many,TRBJ2-1,TRBV7-9,CASSSLDDEQFF,TGTGCCAGCAGCTCACTAGACGATGAGCAGTTCTTC
NA,many,TRBJ2-3,TRBV20-1,CSALGVGTSTDTQYF,TGCAGCGCACTAGGGGTCGGTACTAGCACAGATACGCAGTATTTT
TRBD2,many,TRBJ2-5,TRBV11-2,CASSLGVLAGAVSQETQYF,TGTGCCAGCAGCTTAGGGGTACTAGCGGGGGCAGTATCCCAAGAGACCCAGTACTTC
NA,few,TRBJ1-5,TRBV12-3/TRBV12-4,CASSDIYSNQPQHF,TGTGCCAGCAGTGATATTTATAGCAATCAGCCCCAGCATTTT
TRBD1,NA,TRBJ2-7,TRBV28,CASSQAPWDSNYEQYF,TGTGCCAGCAGCCAAGCACCTTGGGACAGTAACTACGAGCAGTACTTC
TRBD1,many,TRBJ2-7,TRBV28,CASNPGQASREQYF,TGTGCCAGCAACCCGGGACAGGCCTCACGCGAGCAGTACTTC
NA,many,TRBJ2-7,TRBV12-3/TRBV12-4,CASSKGTPAPDEQYF,TGTGCCAGCAGTAAAGGGACACCCGCGCCGGACGAGCAGTACTTC
NA,many,TRBJ2-7,TRBV18,CASSPPGLPEQYF,TGTGCCAGCTCACCACCTGGACTCCCCGAGCAGTACTTC
TRBD1,many,TRBJ2-5,TRBV20-1,CSAVRGRGFGETQYF,TGCAGTGCTGTCCGGGGCAGGGGGTTTGGGGAGACCCAGTACTTC
NA,many,TRBJ2-7,TRBV5-1,CASSLGQRIYEQYF,TGCGCCAGCAGCTTGGGGCAGAGAATCTACGAGCAGTACTTC
TRBD1,NA,TRBJ1-3,TRBV9,CASSVDPGGSGNTIYF,TGTGCCAGCAGCGTAGATCCAGGGGGGTCTGGAAACACCATATATTTT
TRBD1,many,TRBJ2-3,TRBV18,CASSPPGTVSTDTQYF,TGTGCCAGCTCACCACCGGGGACAGTGAGCACAGATACGCAGTATTTT
NA,NA,TRBJ2-7,TRBV20-1,CSARKMTEGSLFYEQYF,TGCAGTGCTAGGAAGATGACTGAGGGGTCTTTATTCTACGAGCAGTACTTC
NA,few,TRBJ2-1,TRBV28,CASSLLGFSYNEQFF,TGTGCCAGCAGTTTACTAGGATTCTCCTACAATGAGCAGTTCTTC
NA,NA,TRBJ2-3,TRBV19,CASSFGLFADTQYF,TGTGCCAGTAGCTTTGGACTATTCGCAGATACGCAGTATTTT
NA,many,TRBJ2-1,TRBV7-2,CASSLALFRYNEQFF,TGTGCCAGCAGCTTAGCGTTATTCAGATACAATGAGCAGTTCTTC
TRBD1,few,TRBJ1-2,TRBV7-9,CASSLPGQGGSGYTF,TGTGCCAGCAGCTTACCGGGACAGGGCGGTTCCGGCTACACCTTC
NA,few,TRBJ2-5,TRBV5-1,CASSLTQETQYF,TGCGCCAGCAGCTTAACCCAAGAGACCCAGTACTTC
TRBD2,NA,TRBJ2-1,TRBV9,CASSSSGAGGNKQFF,TGTGCCAGCAGCTCCAGCGGAGCGGGGGGCAACAAACAGTTCTTC
NA,few,TRBJ1-2,TRBV7-2,CASSPTAYSYYGYTF,TGTGCCAGCAGCCCTACAGCCTACTCTTACTATGGCTACACCTTC
TRBD1,few,TRBJ2-1,TRBV12-3/TRBV12-4,CASTGTGSYNEQFF,TGTGCCAGCACCGGGACAGGCTCCTACAATGAGCAGTTCTTC
TRBD2,few,TRBJ2-1,TRBV3-1,CASSQGSGTSRGEQFF,TGTGCCAGCAGCCAGGGCTCCGGGACTAGCCGGGGTGAGCAGTTCTTC
NA,NA,TRBJ2-1,TRBV24-1,CATSASGQGYEQFF,TGTGCCACCAGTGCTAGCGGACAGGGATATGAGCAGTTCTTC
NA,few,TRBJ2-3,TRBV19,CASSDRVGVTDTQYF,TGTGCCAGTTCCGACCGGGTAGGGGTGACAGATACGCAGTATTTT
TRBD1,NA,TRBJ1-2,TRBV15,CATLPPGTVYGYTF,TGTGCCACCCTACCCCCGGGGACAGTCTATGGCTACACCTTC
TRBD1,few,TRBJ2-3,TRBV6-1,CASSHGTGDTQYF,TGTGCCAGCAGTCACGGGACAGGAGATACGCAGTATTTT
NA,many,TRBJ2-7,TRBV6-5,CASSYRLEQYF,TGTGCCAGCAGTTACCGACTAGAGCAGTACTTC
TRBD2,many,TRBJ2-1,TRBV3-1,CASSPPSGRGNEQFF,TGTGCCAGCTCACCACCCAGCGGGAGAGGCAATGAGCAGTTCTTC
TRBD2,many,TRBJ2-1,TRBV7-9,CASSLRGASGRNEQFF,TGTGCCAGCAGCTTAAGGGGGGCTAGCGGGAGGAATGAGCAGTTCTTC
TRBD1,few,TRBJ1-2,TRBV6-1,CASSEDTQGAHYGYTF,TGTGCCAGCAGTGAAGATACTCAGGGGGCCCACTATGGCTACACCTTC
NA,NA,TRBJ1-5,TRBV20-1,CSARDSWVRLTGLDQPQHF,TGCAGTGCTAGAGATTCTTGGGTGCGGCTCACTGGTTTGGATCAGCCCCAGCATTTT
NA,many,TRBJ2-7,TRBV7-8,CASSRGGLEGRSSYEQYF,TGTGCCAGCAGCCGTGGGGGGCTGGAGGGCCGCAGCTCCTACGAGCAGTACTTC
NA,once,TRBJ2-5,TRBV6-1,CASTNRRGTQYF,TGTGCCAGCACCAATAGGAGGGGAACCCAGTACTTC
NA,few,TRBJ1-4,TRBV5-1,CANSPGGTSGKLFF,TGCGCCAACAGCCCTGGGGGAACGAGCGGGAAACTGTTTTTT
NA,few,TRBJ2-1,TRBV10-3,CAISDRPGYNEQFF,TGTGCCATCAGTGACAGGCCCGGCTACAATGAGCAGTTCTTC
TRBD2,medium-sized,TRBJ2-5,TRBV28,CASSLGPPIAGDRETQYF,TGTGCCAGCAGTTTAGGCCCTCCAATAGCGGGAGATAGGGAGACCCAGTACTTC
NA,many,TRBJ2-1,TRBV11-1,CASSAGLEQFF,TGTGCCAGCAGCGCCGGTCTCGAGCAGTTCTTC
TRBD2,few,TRBJ2-3,TRBV10-3,CAITRTSGETDTQYF,TGTGCCATCACTCGGACTAGCGGGGAGACAGATACGCAGTATTTT
NA,many,TRBJ2-1,TRBV7-9,CASIAAGSNEQFF,TGTGCCAGCATTGCGGCGGGGTCCAATGAGCAGTTCTTC
TRBD1,NA,TRBJ1-5,TRBV6-1,CASSASAGGWLGQPQHF,TGTGCCAGCAGTGCGTCGGCAGGGGGCTGGCTGGGGCAGCCCCAGCATTTT
NA,many,TRBJ2-7,TRBV28,CAILGRGYYEQYF,TGTGCCATCTTGGGCAGGGGCTACTACGAGCAGTACTTC
NA,few,TRBJ1-2,TRBV7-2,CASSSPTDRGYTF,TGTGCCAGCAGCTCCCCGACTGACCGGGGCTACACCTTC
NA,few,TRBJ2-2,TRBV13,CASSLGQAYTGELFF,TGTGCCAGCAGCTTAGGGCAGGCTTACACCGGGGAGCTGTTTTTT
TRBD1,many,TRBJ2-1,TRBV7-6,CASSPRDRSYNEQFF,TGTGCCAGCAGCCCAAGGGACAGGTCATACAATGAGCAGTTCTTC
NA,many,TRBJ2-1,TRBV20-1,CSARDLGREQRNEQFF,TGCAGTGCTAGAGATCTCGGCCGGGAACAAAGGAATGAGCAGTTCTTC
NA,NA,TRBJ2-2,TRBV29-1,CSVWEGGNTGELFF,TGCAGCGTTTGGGAGGGGGGGAACACCGGGGAGCTGTTTTTT
NA,NA,TRBJ1-1,TRBV10-3,CAISERHSNTEAFF,TGTGCCATCAGTGAGCGGCACTCGAACACTGAAGCTTTCTTT
NA,many,TRBJ1-1,TRBV6-6,CASSYPFLGRRENTEAFF,TGTGCCAGCAGTTACCCCTTTTTGGGGCGGCGGGAGAACACTGAAGCTTTCTTT
NA,few,TRBJ1-5,TRBV6-5,CASSYSTRVIGNQPQHF,TGTGCCAGCAGTTACTCGACCAGGGTAATAGGCAATCAGCCCCAGCATTTT
NA,NA,TRBJ2-3,TRBV5-6,CASSSGGVGFTDTQYF,TGTGCCAGCAGCTCAGGAGGGGTAGGCTTCACAGATACGCAGTATTTT
NA,few,TRBJ1-4,TRBV12-3/TRBV12-4,CASSYGLRDRDEKLFF,TGTGCCAGCAGTTACGGTCTCAGGGATCGAGACGAAAAACTGTTTTTT
TRBD2,many,TRBJ2-3,TRBV2,CASGGGRRGGTDTQYF,TGTGCCAGCGGGGGAGGGCGGCGGGGGGGGACAGATACGCAGTATTTT